The following is a T cell receptor beta chain sequence with its context. It has no known antigen specificity. Per-nucleotide qualities are absent, and no much larger clonotype sits a single base away. The sample originates from a study of blood T cell repertoires in COVID-19 (dated by TCRdb to the early 2020s). In terms of the full investigation: The collaborator samples originated in the United States, Italy and Spain and spanned the acute and convalescent phases of COVID-19. The prospective study material was composed of cDNA or gDNA derived from T cells, B-cell-depleted T cells, or PBMCs. Subjects who had been exposed to COVID-19, were actively infected with it, or had recovered from it provided the deeply sampled blood TCRbeta repertoires that made up the dataset. The repertoires were made available in a free public database intended to serve as a resource for research on the immune response to SARS-CoV-2. Samples were obtained from the ongoing ImmuneRACE study (first 160 participants) and from some 1,300 subjects provided by 6 global collaborators. A de-identified subject ID, COVID-19 status, age in years and sex were almost always included in the sample metadata. Where available, HLA class I and class II types were obtained from metadata supplied by the sample provider rather than from assay-based typing.

Beyond this particular receptor, the publication reports: How much clinical and demographic metadata was included differed by source and by participant, and the metadata was provided uncurated.

The immunoSEQ Assay, a bias-controlled multiplex PCR, was used to amplify TCRbeta CDR3 regions from genomic DNA. The study's own analysis went as follows. The number of nucleated cells in each sample was estimated from the amplification of reference gene primers within the assay. Sequence reads were collapsed and filtered to measure the absolute abundance of every unique TCRbeta CDR3 rearrangement. For each sample, productive Simpson clonality was calculated as the square root of Simpson's diversity index over productive rearrangements. TCRdb retrieved this table from immuneACCESS and kept in-frame rearrangements only. Not all clones are present; in checked studies, unresolved V genes account for under half, and no reason is known for the remainder. Clone size and V and J calls were adopted from that table, with D and trimming inferred from the DNA. The sample table contains 220,000 or so clones; only one count was recorded for around 86% of them. The top ten constitute roughly 10% of the sample.

One collaborating source in Seattle enrolled patients during active infection and followed them longitudinally through the course of disease. Whole blood was collected in K2EDTA tubes by collaborating institutions according to the institutions' own protocols. For TCRbeta analysis, collaborator samples were shipped as frozen whole blood, as isolated PBMCs, or as DNA extracted from either sample type. The CDR3, from cysteine to phenylalanine, totals 13 residues. Only CDR3 DNA remains: 39 bases, in frame from the first base. V was cut back by 11 bases and J by 0 bases, leaving a gap of 11 bases between them. CDR1 and CDR2, looked up from the germline V gene, are WSHSY and SAAADI.

The specimen sequenced was peripheral blood. The rearranged chain carries TRBV10-2 and TRBJ1-5; the D gene lacks a confident call. The TCR was taken from a woman aged 45-60 years with COVID-19, enrolled during active disease. In nucleotide form, the sequence is TGCGCCGCAACAGAGAATAGCAATCAGCCCCAGCATTTT. This sequence encodes CAATENSNQPQHF.